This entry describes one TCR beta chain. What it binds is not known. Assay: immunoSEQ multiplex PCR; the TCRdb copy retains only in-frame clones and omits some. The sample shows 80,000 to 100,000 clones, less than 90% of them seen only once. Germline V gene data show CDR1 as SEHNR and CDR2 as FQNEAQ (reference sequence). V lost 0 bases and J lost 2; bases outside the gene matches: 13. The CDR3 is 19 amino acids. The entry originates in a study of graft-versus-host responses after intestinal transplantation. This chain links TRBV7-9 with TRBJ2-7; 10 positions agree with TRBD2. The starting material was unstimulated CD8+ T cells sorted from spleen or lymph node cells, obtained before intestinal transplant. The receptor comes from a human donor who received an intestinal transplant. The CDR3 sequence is CASSLASPPLAGAPYEQYF. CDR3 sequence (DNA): TGTGCCAGCAGCTTAGCCTCCCCACCTCTAGCGGGAGCCCCCTACGAGCAGTACTTC.